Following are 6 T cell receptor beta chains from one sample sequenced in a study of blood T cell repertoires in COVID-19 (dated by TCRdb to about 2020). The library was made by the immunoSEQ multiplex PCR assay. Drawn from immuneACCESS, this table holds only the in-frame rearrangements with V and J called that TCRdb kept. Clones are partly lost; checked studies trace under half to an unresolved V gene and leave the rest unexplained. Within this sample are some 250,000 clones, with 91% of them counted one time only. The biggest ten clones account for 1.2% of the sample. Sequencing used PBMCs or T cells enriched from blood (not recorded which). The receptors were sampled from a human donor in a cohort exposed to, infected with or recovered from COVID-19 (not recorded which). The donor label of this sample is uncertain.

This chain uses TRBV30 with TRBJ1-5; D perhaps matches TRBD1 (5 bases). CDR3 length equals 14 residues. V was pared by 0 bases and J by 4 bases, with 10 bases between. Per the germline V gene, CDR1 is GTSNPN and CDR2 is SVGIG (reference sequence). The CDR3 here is CAWSVMTANQPQHF. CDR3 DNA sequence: TGTGCCTGGAGTGTAATGACAGCTAATCAGCCCCAGCATTTT.

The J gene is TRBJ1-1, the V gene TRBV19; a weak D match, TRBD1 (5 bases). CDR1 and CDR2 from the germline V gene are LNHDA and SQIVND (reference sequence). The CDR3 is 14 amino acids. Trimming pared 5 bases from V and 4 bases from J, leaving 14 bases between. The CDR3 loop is CASSLGGVSTEAFF. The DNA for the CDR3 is TGTGCCAGTAGTCTCGGAGGGGTGTCCACTGAAGCTTTCTTT.

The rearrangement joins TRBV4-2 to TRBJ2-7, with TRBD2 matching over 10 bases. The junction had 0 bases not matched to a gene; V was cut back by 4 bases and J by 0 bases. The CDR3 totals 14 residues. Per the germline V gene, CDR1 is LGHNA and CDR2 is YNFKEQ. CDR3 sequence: CASSPSGGSYEQYF. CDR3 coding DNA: TGTGCCAGCAGCCCTAGCGGGGGCTCCTACGAGCAGTACTTC.

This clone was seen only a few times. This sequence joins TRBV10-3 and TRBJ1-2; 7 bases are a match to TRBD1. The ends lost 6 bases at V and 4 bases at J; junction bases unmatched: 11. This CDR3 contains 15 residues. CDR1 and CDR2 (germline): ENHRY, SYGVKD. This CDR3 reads CAIRLSGQFSYGYTF. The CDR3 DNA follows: TGTGCCATCAGGTTATCGGGACAGTTCTCCTATGGCTACACCTTC.

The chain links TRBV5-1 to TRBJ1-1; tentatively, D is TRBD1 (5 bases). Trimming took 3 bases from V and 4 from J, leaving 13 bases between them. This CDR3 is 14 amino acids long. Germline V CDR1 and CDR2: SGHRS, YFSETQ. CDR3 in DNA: TGCGCCAGCAGCTGGGGGGGAGAGGTCACTGAAGCTTTCTTT. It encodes CASSWGGEVTEAFF.

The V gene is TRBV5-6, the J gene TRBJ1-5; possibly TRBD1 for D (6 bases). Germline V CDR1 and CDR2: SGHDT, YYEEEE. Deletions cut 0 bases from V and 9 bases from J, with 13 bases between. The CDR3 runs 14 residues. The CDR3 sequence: CASSLGTGTRPQHF. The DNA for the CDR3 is TGTGCCAGCAGCTTGGGAACAGGGACGCGGCCCCAGCATTTT.